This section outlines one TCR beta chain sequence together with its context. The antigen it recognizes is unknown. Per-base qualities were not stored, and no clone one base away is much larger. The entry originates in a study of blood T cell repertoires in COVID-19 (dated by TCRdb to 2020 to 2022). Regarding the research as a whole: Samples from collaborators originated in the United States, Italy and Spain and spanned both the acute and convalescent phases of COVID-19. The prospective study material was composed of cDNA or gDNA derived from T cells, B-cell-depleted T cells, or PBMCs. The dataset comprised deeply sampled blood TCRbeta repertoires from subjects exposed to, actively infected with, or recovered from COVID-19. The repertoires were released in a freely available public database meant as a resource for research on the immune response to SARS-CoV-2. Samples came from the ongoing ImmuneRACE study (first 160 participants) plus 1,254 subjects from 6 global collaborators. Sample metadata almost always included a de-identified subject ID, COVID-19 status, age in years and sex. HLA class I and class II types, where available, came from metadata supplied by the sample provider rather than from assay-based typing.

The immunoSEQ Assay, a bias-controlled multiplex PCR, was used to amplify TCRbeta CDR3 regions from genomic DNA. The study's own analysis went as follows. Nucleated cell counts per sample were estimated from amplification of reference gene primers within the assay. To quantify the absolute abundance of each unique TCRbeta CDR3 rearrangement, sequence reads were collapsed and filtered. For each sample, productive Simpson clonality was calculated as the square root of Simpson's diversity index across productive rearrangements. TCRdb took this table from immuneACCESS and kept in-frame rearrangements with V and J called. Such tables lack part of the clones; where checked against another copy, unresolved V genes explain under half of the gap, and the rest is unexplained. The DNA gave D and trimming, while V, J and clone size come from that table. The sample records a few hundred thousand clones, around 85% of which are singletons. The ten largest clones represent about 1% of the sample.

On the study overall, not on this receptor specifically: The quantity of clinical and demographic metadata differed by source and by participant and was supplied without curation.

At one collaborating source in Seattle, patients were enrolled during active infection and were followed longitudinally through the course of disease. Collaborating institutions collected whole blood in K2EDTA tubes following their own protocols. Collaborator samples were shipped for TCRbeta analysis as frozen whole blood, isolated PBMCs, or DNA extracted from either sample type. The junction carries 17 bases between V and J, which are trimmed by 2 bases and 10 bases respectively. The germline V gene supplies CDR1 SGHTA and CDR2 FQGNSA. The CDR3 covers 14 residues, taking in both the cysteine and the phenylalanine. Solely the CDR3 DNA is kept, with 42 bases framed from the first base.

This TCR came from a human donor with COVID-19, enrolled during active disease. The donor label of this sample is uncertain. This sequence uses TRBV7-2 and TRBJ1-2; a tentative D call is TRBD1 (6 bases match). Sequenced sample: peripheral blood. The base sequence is TGTGCCAGCAGCTTATTAGTCACAGGGCACGACTACACCTTC. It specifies CASSLLVTGHDYTF.